One sample yielded the 17 T cell receptor beta chains listed below, sequenced in a study of shared clonotypes between healthy human individuals. Profiling relied on immunoSEQ multiplex PCR, and the TCRdb table lists in-frame clones only, not all of them. The sample shows about 470,000 clones, around 75% of them seen only once. Input material: PBMCs. The receptors shown here come from a woman between 40 and 50 years old in good health. Some clones in this sample may be carry-over from other donors' samples.

The chain has TRBV7-8 and TRBJ2-7; TRBD2 matches 10 bases. Germline V gene data show CDR1 as SGHVS and CDR2 as FQNEAQ. After removal of 1 base from V and 3 bases from J, the junction contained 3 bases not matched to a gene. The CDR3 is 15 residues long. The CDR3 region has the DNA TGTGCCAGCAGCTTAGGAGCTAGCGGGAGCTACGAGCAGTACTTC. Translated, it gives CASSLGASGSYEQYF.

This chain joins TRBV28 and TRBJ2-7; 7 bases are shared with TRBD1. Germline V lookup: CDR1 MDHEN, CDR2 SYDVKM. This CDR3 is 14 amino acids long. V gave up 5 bases and J gave up 6 bases; unmatched junction bases: 10. Here the CDR3 DNA reads TGTGCCAGCAGTAACACAGGGGCGGTGGGCGAGCAGTACTTC. Its protein is CASSNTGAVGEQYF.

This clone appeared a few times. J is TRBJ1-1 and V is TRBV5-4, with D possibly being TRBD1 (6 bases). V was trimmed by 4 bases and J by 8 bases, leaving 15 bases between them. CDR3 size: 13 residues. Germline values: CDR1 SGHNT, CDR2 YYREEE (reference sequence). The CDR3 DNA reads as TGTGCCAGCAGCCGGGACGCTGGGACAGAAGCTTTCTTT. Protein sequence: CASSRDAGTEAFF.

The chain recombines TRBV15 with TRBJ2-5; D is uncertain. The ends were cut back, 0 bases at V and 5 bases at J, with 7 bases in the middle. Looked up from germline, CDR1 is LNHNV and CDR2 is YYDKDF (reference sequence). CDR3 length: 13 residues. The CDR3 loop reads CATSRDYRETQYF. Here the CDR3 DNA reads TGTGCCACCAGCAGAGATTATCGTGAGACCCAGTACTTC.

The rearrangement links TRBV6-1 to TRBJ2-5, with D possibly matching TRBD2 (6 bases). The germline CDR1 and CDR2 sequences are MNHNS and SASEGT. CDR3 length equals 11 residues. CDR3 coding DNA: TGTGCTTCGGGGGATGAAGAGACCCAGTACTTC. Its protein is CASGDEETQYF.

This chain uses TRBV7-8 with TRBJ2-1; no reliable D call. V lost 5 bases to trimming and J lost 8 bases, with 19 bases between them. The CDR3 totals 15 residues. Germline CDR1 reads SGHVS; CDR2 reads FQNEAQ. The CDR3 region has the DNA TGTGCCAGCAGCGATCAACGGACGTCTGTCGATGAGCAGTTCTTC. Its protein is CASSDQRTSVDEQFF.

This clone was observed a few times. The gene calls are TRBV19 and TRBJ2-3; either TRBD1 or TRBD2 may supply D (5 bases each). V was shortened by 4 bases and J by 0 bases, with 8 bases between the two germline ends. Per germline, CDR1 LNHDA and CDR2 SQIVND (reference sequence). The CDR3 has 14 residues. The CDR3 region has the DNA TGTGCCAGTAGTAACGGGGACAGCACAGATACGCAGTATTTT. Encoded protein: CASSNGDSTDTQYF.

The gene calls are TRBV28 and TRBJ2-1; 8 nucleotides line up with TRBD1. The germline V gene has CDR1 MDHEN and CDR2 SYDVKM. The CDR3 is 12 residues long. The junction had 2 bases not matched to a gene; V was cut back by 2 bases and J by 11 bases. For the CDR3, the DNA is TGTGCCAGCAGTTTACGGGACAGGAAGCAGTTCTTC. This translates into CASSLRDRKQFF.

The chain recombines TRBV7-2 with TRBJ2-5; D is unresolved. The end of the DNA fits TRBJ2-7 better, so the J call may be wrong. Germline V gene data show CDR1 as SGHTA and CDR2 as FQGNSA. This CDR3 is 14 amino acids long. This chain's CDR3 is CASSSLGNSYEQYF. The DNA of the CDR3 is TGTGCCAGCAGCTCTTTAGGAAATTCCTACGAGCAGTACTTC.

V and J are TRBV7-9 and TRBJ1-1; maybe TRBD1 (5 bases). CDR3 length: 15 amino acids. CDR1 and CDR2 (germline): SEHNR, FQNEAQ (reference sequence). V was pared by 0 bases and J by 1 base, with 9 bases between. The DNA for the CDR3 is TGTGCCAGCAGCTTAGCGGGGCCCCAGAACACTGAAGCTTTCTTT. Its protein product is CASSLAGPQNTEAFF.

V gene TRBV5-1 combines with J gene TRBJ2-7; 10 positions agree with TRBD1. The germline gives CDR1 SGHRS, CDR2 YFSETQ. J was trimmed by 5 bases and V by 7 bases; bases with no gene match: 6. The CDR3 sequence is 13 residues long. In DNA, the CDR3 is TGCGCCAGCCGTGGACAGGGGGTAGACGAGCAGTACTTC. Translation gives CASRGQGVDEQYF.

This clone was detected a few times. CDR3 bases: TGTGCCAGCAGCCAATATCACAGCCAAAGGCATGGAAACACCATATATTTT. Encoded protein: CASSQYHSQRHGNTIYF. This chain joins TRBV16 and TRBJ1-3; D call uncertain. This CDR3 region has 17 residues. With 1 base removed from V and 3 bases from J, the gap between germline ends came to 16 bases. The germline CDR1 and CDR2 sequences are KGHSY and FQNENV. The variable domain in full, completed from reference TRBV16 and TRBJ1-3, reads GEEVAQTPKHLVRGEGQKAKLYCAPIKGHSYVFWYQQVLKNEFKFLISFQNENVFDETGMPKERFSAKCLPNSPCSLEIQATKLEDSAVYFCASSQYHSQRHGNTIYFGEGSWLTVV.

The genes are TRBV7-9 and TRBJ1-1; no firm D call. Trimming removed 1 base from V and 2 bases from J, with 11 bases in between. The CDR3 runs to 15 residues. Germline V gene lookup returns CDR1 SEHNR and CDR2 FQNEAQ (reference sequence). The DNA for the CDR3 is TGTGCCAGCAGCTTAGTTTCGGCAGGAAACACTGAAGCTTTCTTT. Protein product: CASSLVSAGNTEAFF.

The V gene is TRBV11-2, the J gene TRBJ2-6; D call uncertain. CDR1 is SGHAT and CDR2 is FQNNGV in the germline V gene. The CDR3 loop spans 15 amino acids. V was clipped by 4 bases and J by 2 bases, with 9 bases between them. The CDR3 spells CASSYTRTGANVLTF. Written as DNA, the CDR3 is TGTGCCAGCAGCTACACACGCACTGGGGCCAACGTCCTGACTTTC.

This rearrangement joins TRBV28 to TRBJ2-7; either TRBD1 or TRBD2 may fit D (5 bases each). The germline CDR1 and CDR2 sequences are MDHEN and SYDVKM. This CDR3 region has 13 residues. The germline V and J ends were trimmed by 6 bases and 4 bases, with 13 bases remaining between them. This chain's CDR3 is CASSQLGDYEQYF. The CDR3 bases are TGTGCCAGCAGCCAACTAGGGGATTACGAGCAGTACTTC.

This clone was picked up one time. The genes are TRBV7-9 and TRBJ2-7; D is tentatively TRBD1 or TRBD2 (6 bases each). The germline V gene has CDR1 SEHNR and CDR2 FQNEAQ (reference sequence). This CDR3 has 15 residues. Between the trimmed V and J ends, which lost 1 base and 7 bases, there was a span of 17 bases. The CDR3: CASSLGGASSGEQYF. Here the CDR3 DNA reads TGTGCCAGCAGCTTAGGGGGGGCTAGCAGCGGGGAGCAGTACTTC.

This clone was seen repeatedly, ten times or more. This rearrangement joins TRBV2 to TRBJ2-7, with 9 bases aligning to TRBD1. Germline V gene data show CDR1 as SNHLY and CDR2 as FYNNEI. The CDR3 totals 15 residues. V gave up 4 bases and J gave up 0 bases; unmatched junction bases: 4. This CDR3 is CASSGDRASSYEQYF. The CDR3 DNA reads as TGTGCCAGCAGTGGGGACAGGGCGAGCTCCTACGAGCAGTACTTC.